This T cell receptor beta chain was observed in a study of response to subunit inactivated influenza vaccine. The CDR3 consists of 14 residues. Trimming took 7 bases from V and 2 from J, leaving 15 bases between them. Germline CDR1 MDHEN, CDR2 SYDVKM. Using its own MiXCR run on the RT-PCR reads, TCRdb lists one record per CDR3 protein. The sample lists roughly 290,000 distinct CDR3 sequences, just over 20% occurring once. This chain connects TRBV28 to TRBJ2-7; D perhaps matches TRBD1 (6 bases). Sequences were derived from PBMCs from blood, sampled 21 months after vaccination. This receptor was obtained from a man in his fifties or sixties who received an inactivated influenza vaccine. The CDR3 DNA follows: TGTGCCAGCATCCTATCGACAGGAGCCTACGAGCAGTACTTC. Its protein is CASILSTGAYEQYF.